This paragraph reports one T cell receptor (beta chain). Its antigen is unknown. The CDR3 is made up of 13 amino acids. Germline CDR1 reads MNHEY; CDR2 reads SMNVEV (reference sequence). The junction had 3 bases not matched to a gene; V was cut back by 4 bases and J by 4 bases. The assay was immunoSEQ multiplex PCR, and TCRdb's table has in-frame clones only and misses some. This table has some 200,000 clones, around 93% appearing once. These data belong to a study of T cell responses to AZD1222 COVID-19 vaccine. The study's findings and limits: The donor cohort was predominantly white British with a female majority, and clonal diversity may have been underestimated. CD4 TCRs covered the whole spike, strongest at regions 160-218 and 743-854.

The input for sequencing was peripheral blood, taken on day 0 of MenACWY control vaccination. The origin of this receptor is an adult in good health. V is TRBV27 and J is TRBJ1-1; 7 positions agree with TRBD1. In DNA form, the CDR3 reads TGTGCCAGCAGTTCAAGGGACAGCACTGAAGCTTTCTTT. It specifies CASSSRDSTEAFF.